The 3 T cell receptor beta chains below come from one sample, sequenced in a study of a mutant IDH1 vaccine in newly diagnosed glioma (dated by TCRdb to about 2021). The protocol used for the library was the immunoSEQ multiplex PCR assay. Entries here come from immuneACCESS through TCRdb and include only in-frame sequences with V and J called. Some clones fail to appear in such tables; in the studies checked, an unresolved V gene covers under half of the shortfall, and the cause of the remainder is unknown. Across this sample there are about 30,000 clones, with about 79% seen only once. Approximately 25% of the sample is held by the ten biggest clonotypes. The time point label, as the study defines it: week 5, during vaccination. A 20-mer mutant IDH1 peptide at 300 micrograms in Montanide made up each vaccine dose, which was injected subcutaneously together with topical imiquimod. These receptors have no identified antigens.

The sequencing here drew on PBMCs, taken from a glioma patient whose treatment included an IDH1 peptide vaccine. These receptor sequences come from a man aged 30-40 years with glioma.

The chain recombines TRBV9 with TRBJ1-2; 9 bases line up with TRBD1. CDR3 length: 15 residues. CDR1 is SGDLS and CDR2 is YYNGEE in the germline V gene. J lost 6 bases, V lost 4 bases, and 10 bases had no gene match. The DNA for the CDR3 is TGTGCCAGCAGCAAAAAACCCGGGACAGGGAATGGCTACACCTTC. Its protein is CASSKKPGTGNGYTF.

The chain is built from TRBV28 and TRBJ1-6; the D is unclear. Trimming pared 2 bases from V and 0 bases from J, leaving 5 bases between. This CDR3 region has 15 residues. Germline V gene data show CDR1 as MDHEN and CDR2 as SYDVKM. The CDR3: CASSLGSSYNSPLHF. The CDR3 DNA reads TGTGCCAGCAGTTTAGGGAGCTCCTATAATTCACCCCTCCACTTT.

The chain recombines TRBV5-4 with TRBJ1-3; perhaps TRBD1 as D (5 bases). Germline V gives CDR1 SGHNT, CDR2 YYREEE (reference sequence). The CDR3 sequence is 15 residues long. Trimming left V 0 bases short and J 6 bases short, with 13 bases between. CDR3 sequence reads: CASSLASGAENTIYF. The CDR3 DNA reads as TGTGCCAGCAGCTTGGCCTCCGGGGCCGAAAACACCATATATTTT.